The 20 T cell receptor beta chains reported below all come from one sample, sequenced in a study of shared clonotypes between healthy human individuals. The data were produced by immunoSEQ multiplex PCR, yet TCRdb's version contains in-frame clones alone and is incomplete. The table has 1 million to 1.2 million clones, roughly 80% seen once. Sequences were obtained from memory CD4+ T cells from PBMCs. Subset specified: CD45RA-negative fraction. The receptors stem from a man between 18 and 35 years old in good health. Some clones in this sample may be carry-over from other donors' samples.

The chain joins TRBV28 to TRBJ1-6; D remains ambiguous. The CDR3 runs to 15 residues. Trimming removed 5 bases from V and 10 bases from J, with 18 bases in between. Germline V gene data show CDR1 as MDHEN and CDR2 as SYDVKM. The CDR3 sequence: CASSLLGRVESPLHF. In DNA, the CDR3 is TGTGCCAGCAGTCTTCTGGGGAGGGTTGAATCACCCCTCCACTTT.

This chain uses TRBV9 with TRBJ2-2; tentatively, D is TRBD2 (6 bases). Trimming left V 3 bases short and J 4 bases short, with 16 bases between. CDR1 and CDR2 (germline): SGDLS, YYNGEE. The CDR3 has 16 residues. CDR3 protein: CASSGWTGGVTGELFF. DNA for the CDR3: TGTGCCAGCAGCGGATGGACTGGCGGGGTCACCGGGGAGCTGTTTTTT. The whole variable domain, remainder taken from reference TRBV9 and TRBJ2-2, is DSGVTQTPKHLITATGQRVTLRCSPRSGDLSVYWYQQSLDQGLQFLIQYYNGEERAKGNILERFSAQQFPDLHSELNLSSLELGDSALYFCASSGWTGGVTGELFFGEGSRLTVL.

J is TRBJ2-7 and V is TRBV5-1; 8 bases align to TRBD2. Trimming took 4 bases from V and 0 from J; bases not matched to a gene: 9. CDR3 size: 16 residues. Germline CDR1 reads SGHRS; CDR2 reads YFSETQ. Here the CDR3 reads CASSPRRGGRSYEQYF. For the CDR3, the DNA is TGCGCCAGCAGCCCCCGACGCGGGGGGCGCTCCTACGAGCAGTACTTC.

The chain couples TRBV7-2 to TRBJ1-4; D possibly corresponds to TRBD1 (5 bases). The CDR3 covers 14 residues. CDR1 is SGHTA and CDR2 is FQGNSA in the germline V gene. The V end lost 2 bases, the J end lost 7 bases, and 11 bases lay between the germline ends. The CDR3 DNA is TGTGCCAGCAGCTTACCAGGGTATGGTGAAAAACTGTTTTTT. Protein: CASSLPGYGEKLFF.

This rearrangement joins TRBV5-1 to TRBJ2-2; tentative D call: TRBD1 (6 bases). V lost 7 bases, J lost 0 bases, and 13 bases lay in between. Germline V gene lookup returns CDR1 SGHRS and CDR2 YFSETQ. The CDR3 contains 15 residues. The CDR3 loop reads CASWWTATNTGELFF. In DNA, the CDR3 is TGCGCCAGCTGGTGGACAGCGACGAACACCGGGGAGCTGTTTTTT.

V gene TRBV28 combines with J gene TRBJ1-1; 8 nucleotides agree with TRBD1. CDR1 is MDHEN, CDR2 SYDVKM, per germline. The CDR3 is made up of 14 amino acids. Trimming cost V 6 bases and J 3 bases; bases outside gene matches: 6. The CDR3 spells CASRGAGGYTEAFF. The CDR3 nucleotides read TGTGCCAGCAGGGGGGCAGGGGGCTACACTGAAGCTTTCTTT.

This rearrangement joins TRBV7-2 to TRBJ1-5, with TRBD1 as a possible D gene (5 bases). The CDR3 contains 16 residues. Germline CDR1 reads SGHTA; CDR2 reads FQGNSA. V was trimmed by 5 bases and J by 0 bases, leaving 14 bases between them. DNA for the CDR3: TGTGCCAGCAGCCCGAGGGGCGAGGTTAGCAATCAGCCCCAGCATTTT. Its protein is CASSPRGEVSNQPQHF.

The chain is built from TRBV5-4 and TRBJ2-7; D perhaps matches TRBD2 (6 bases). The CDR3 length is 15 residues. The V end was cut by 4 bases, the J end by 0 bases, with 14 bases between. The V gene's germline CDR1 is SGHNT and CDR2 YYREEE (reference sequence). CDR3 region: CASSTSGWSSYEQYF. CDR3 nucleotide sequence: TGTGCCAGCAGCACCAGCGGGTGGAGCTCCTACGAGCAGTACTTC.

This chain connects TRBV28 to TRBJ1-2; D might be TRBD1 (5 bases). V lost 2 bases, J lost 4 bases, and 8 bases lay in between. This CDR3 has 13 residues. Germline loops: CDR1 MDHEN, CDR2 SYDVKM. As DNA, the CDR3 is TGTGCCAGCAGTTTAGCGCAGGGCTATGGCTACACCTTC. The encoded protein is CASSLAQGYGYTF.

V is TRBV11-3 and J is TRBJ2-2; 8 bases map to TRBD1. J gave up 6 bases and V 1 base, and 1 base lay outside the gene matches. The germline CDR1 and CDR2 sequences are SGHNT and YENEEA. The CDR3 runs 14 residues. The CDR3 DNA reads TGTGCCAGCAGCTTAGGGACAGGGCCCGGGGAGCTGTTTTTT. Amino acid sequence: CASSLGTGPGELFF.

The chain joins TRBV27 to TRBJ2-2; perhaps TRBD1 as D (7 bases). Trimming took 5 bases from V and 4 from J, leaving 23 bases between them. This CDR3 contains 18 residues. Looked up from germline, CDR1 is MNHEY and CDR2 is SMNVEV (reference sequence). In nucleotides, the CDR3 is TGTGCCAGCAGTGGCCGCGGGACAGCCACTAGGAGCACCGGGGAGCTGTTTTTT. The encoded protein is CASSGRGTATRSTGELFF.

This clone was detected once. The chain uses TRBV6-1 and TRBJ1-2; D gene ambiguous. The CDR3 covers 12 residues. The V gene's germline CDR1 is MNHNS and CDR2 SASEGT. This CDR3 is CASENSFYGYTF. The CDR3 nucleotides read TGTGCTTCTGAGAACAGTTTCTATGGCTACACCTTC.

Concerning this clone: Other DNA sequences in the sample encode the same CDR3. This chain uses TRBV18 with TRBJ2-7; 10 bases are a match to TRBD2. Trimming at V came to 3 bases and at J to 0 bases, leaving 2 bases not matched to a gene. Germline CDR1 is KGHSH and CDR2 is LQKENI. This CDR3 has 15 amino acids. The chain's CDR3 is CASSPRTSGSYEQYF. As DNA, the CDR3 is TGTGCCAGCTCACCTAGGACTAGCGGCTCCTACGAGCAGTACTTC.

This sequence joins TRBV7-2 and TRBJ2-7; no firm D call. The CDR3 length is 14 residues. V lost 4 bases and J lost 3, with 13 bases in between. The germline V gene encodes CDR1 SGHTA and CDR2 FQGNSA. As DNA, the CDR3 is TGTGCCAGCAGCTCGAGCTTGGATTTCTACGAGCAGTACTTC. This sequence encodes CASSSSLDFYEQYF.

This clone was seen a handful of times. The gene calls are TRBV7-3 and TRBJ2-1; D gene uncertain. This CDR3 spans 13 amino acids. Germline values: CDR1 SGHTA, CDR2 FQGTGA. The V end was cut by 5 bases, the J end by 9 bases, with 14 bases between. This CDR3 is CASSGFGEIEQFF. The CDR3 bases are TGTGCCAGCAGCGGTTTTGGAGAGATTGAGCAGTTCTTC.

J is TRBJ2-7 and V is TRBV27, with 10 bases fitting TRBD2. The ends lost 4 bases at V and 1 base at J; junction bases unmatched: 13. Looked up from germline, CDR1 is MNHEY and CDR2 is SMNVEV (reference sequence). The length of the CDR3 is 18 residues. CDR3 loop: CASSSVKLGLADSYEQYF. The CDR3 region has the DNA TGTGCCAGCAGTTCGGTAAAATTAGGACTAGCGGATTCCTACGAGCAGTACTTC.

The gene calls are TRBV7-8 and TRBJ1-5, with TRBD1 matching over 11 bases. Germline CDR1 SGHVS, CDR2 FQNEAQ. The V gene end was trimmed by 2 bases and the J gene end by 4 bases; junction bases not matched to a gene: 4. The CDR3 covers 16 residues. CDR3 sequence reads: CASSLLGQGANQPQHF. In nucleotides, the CDR3 is TGTGCCAGCAGCTTATTAGGACAGGGGGCGAATCAGCCCCAGCATTTT. Full variable domain (rest looked up from reference TRBV7-8 and TRBJ1-5): GAGVSQSPRYKVAKRGQDVALRCDPISGHVSLFWYQQALGQGPEFLTYFQNEAQLDKSGLPSDRFFAERPEGSVSTLKIQRTQQEDSAVYLCASSLLGQGANQPQHFGDGTRLSIL.

The chain couples TRBV18 to TRBJ1-2; 7 nucleotides line up with TRBD1. CDR1 KGHSH and CDR2 LQKENI come from the germline V gene. The V and J ends lost 6 bases and 4 bases, in that order; junction bases with no gene match: 5. The CDR3 has 13 amino acids. This CDR3 is CASSPQGVYGYTF. The DNA for the CDR3 is TGTGCCAGCTCTCCGCAGGGGGTCTATGGCTACACCTTC.

The table lists this clone with a few counts. V is TRBV5-4 and J is TRBJ2-3; no firm D call. Deletions cut 0 bases from V and 4 bases from J, with 9 bases between. In germline, CDR1 is SGHNT, CDR2 YYREEE (reference sequence). The CDR3 sequence is 14 residues long. The CDR3 sequence is CASSLDVSSDTQYF. CDR3 coding DNA: TGTGCCAGCAGCTTGGATGTTAGTTCAGATACGCAGTATTTT.

Regarding this clone: Other DNA sequences of this sample code for an identical CDR3. The chain uses TRBV5-4 and TRBJ1-2; possibly TRBD1 for D (5 bases). The germline V gene has CDR1 SGHNT and CDR2 YYREEE (reference sequence). V gave up 0 bases and J gave up 2 bases, with 8 bases separating them. CDR3 length: 14 amino acids. The CDR3 is CASSLGGANYGYTF. CDR3 nucleotides: TGTGCCAGCAGCTTGGGCGGGGCCAACTATGGCTACACCTTC.